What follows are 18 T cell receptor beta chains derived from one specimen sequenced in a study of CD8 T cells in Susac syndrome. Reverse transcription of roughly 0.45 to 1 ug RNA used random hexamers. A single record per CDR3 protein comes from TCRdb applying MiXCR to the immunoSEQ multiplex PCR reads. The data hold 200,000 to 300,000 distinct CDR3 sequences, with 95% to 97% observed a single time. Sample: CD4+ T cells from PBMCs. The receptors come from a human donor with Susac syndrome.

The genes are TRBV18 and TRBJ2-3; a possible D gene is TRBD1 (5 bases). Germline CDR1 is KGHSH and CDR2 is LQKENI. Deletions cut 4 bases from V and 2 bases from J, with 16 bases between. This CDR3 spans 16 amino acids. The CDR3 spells CASSRTTGRHTDTQYF. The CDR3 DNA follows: TGTGCCAGCTCACGGACCACAGGCAGGCACACAGATACGCAGTATTTT.

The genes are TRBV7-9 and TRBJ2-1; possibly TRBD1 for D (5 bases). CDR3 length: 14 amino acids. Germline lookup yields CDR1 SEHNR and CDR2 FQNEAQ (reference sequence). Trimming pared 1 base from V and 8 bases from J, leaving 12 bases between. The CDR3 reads CASSLDPGWHEQFF. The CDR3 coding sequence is TGTGCCAGCAGCTTAGATCCAGGGTGGCATGAGCAGTTCTTC.

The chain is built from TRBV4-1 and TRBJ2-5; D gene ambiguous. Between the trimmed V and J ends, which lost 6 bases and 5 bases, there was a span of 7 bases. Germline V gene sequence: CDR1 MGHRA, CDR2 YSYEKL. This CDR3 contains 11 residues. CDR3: CASREGETQYF. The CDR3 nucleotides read TGCGCCAGCAGGGAAGGGGAGACCCAGTACTTC.

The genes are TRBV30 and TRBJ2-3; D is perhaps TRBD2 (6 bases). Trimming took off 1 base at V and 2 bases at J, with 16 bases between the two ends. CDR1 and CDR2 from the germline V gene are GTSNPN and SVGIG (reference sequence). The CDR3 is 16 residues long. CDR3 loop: CAWSAPTSRVTDTQYF. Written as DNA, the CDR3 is TGTGCCTGGAGTGCGCCAACTAGCCGAGTCACAGATACGCAGTATTTT.

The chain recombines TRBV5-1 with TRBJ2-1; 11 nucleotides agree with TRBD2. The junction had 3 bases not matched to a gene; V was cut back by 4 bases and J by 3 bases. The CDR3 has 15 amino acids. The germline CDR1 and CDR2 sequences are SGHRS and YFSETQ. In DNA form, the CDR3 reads TGCGCCAGCAGCCAGGGACTAGCGGACTACAATGAGCAGTTCTTC. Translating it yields CASSQGLADYNEQFF.

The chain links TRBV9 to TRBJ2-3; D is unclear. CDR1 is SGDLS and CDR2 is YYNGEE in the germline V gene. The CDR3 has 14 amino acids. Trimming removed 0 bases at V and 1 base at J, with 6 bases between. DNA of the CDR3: TGTGCCAGCAGCGTAGCGGTCCGCACAGATACGCAGTATTTT. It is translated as CASSVAVRTDTQYF.

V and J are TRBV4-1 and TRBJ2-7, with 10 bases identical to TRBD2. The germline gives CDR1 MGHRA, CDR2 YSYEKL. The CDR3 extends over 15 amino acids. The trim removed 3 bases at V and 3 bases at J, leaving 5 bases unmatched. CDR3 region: CASSQTTSGIYEQYF. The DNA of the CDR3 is TGCGCCAGCAGCCAGACAACTAGCGGGATCTACGAGCAGTACTTC.

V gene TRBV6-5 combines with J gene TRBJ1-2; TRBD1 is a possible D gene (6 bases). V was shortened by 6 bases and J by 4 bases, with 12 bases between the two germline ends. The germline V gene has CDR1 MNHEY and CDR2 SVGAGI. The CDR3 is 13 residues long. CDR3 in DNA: TGTGCCAGCAGATCCCAGGGGATCTATGGCTACACCTTC. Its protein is CASRSQGIYGYTF.

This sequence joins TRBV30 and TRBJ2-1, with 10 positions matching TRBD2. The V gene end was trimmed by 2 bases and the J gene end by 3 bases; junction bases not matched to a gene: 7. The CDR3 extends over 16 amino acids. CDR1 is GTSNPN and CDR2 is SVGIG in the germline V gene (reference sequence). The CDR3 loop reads CAWSFPSGRDYNEQFF. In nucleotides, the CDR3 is TGTGCCTGGAGTTTCCCTAGCGGGAGAGACTACAATGAGCAGTTCTTC.

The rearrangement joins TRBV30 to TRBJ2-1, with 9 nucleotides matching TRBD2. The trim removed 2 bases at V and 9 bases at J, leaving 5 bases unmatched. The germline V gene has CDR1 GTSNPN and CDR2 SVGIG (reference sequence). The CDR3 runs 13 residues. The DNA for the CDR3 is TGTGCCTGGAGTTCTCTAGCGGGGAGTGAGCAGTTCTTC. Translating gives CAWSSLAGSEQFF.

For the CDR3, the DNA is TGTGCCAGCAGTTTTAGGGCTGGGGCCAACGTCCTGACTTTC. Protein: CASSFRAGANVLTF. The gene calls are TRBV12-3 or TRBV12-4 and TRBJ2-6; D call uncertain. V lost 3 bases, J lost 2 bases, and 5 bases lay in between. The CDR3 is 14 amino acids.

For the CDR3, the DNA is TGTGCCAGCAGCTTGGGGGGCAGGGGGCTAGAGACCCAGTACTTC. This encodes CASSLGGRGLETQYF. The chain links TRBV5-4 to TRBJ2-5; 8 positions match TRBD1. Germline values: CDR1 SGHNT, CDR2 YYREEE (reference sequence). The CDR3 has 15 amino acids. The J segment lost 4 bases and the V segment lost 0 bases, leaving 5 bases of the junction unmatched. Full variable domain (outside the CDR3, taken from reference TRBV5-4 and TRBJ2-5): ETGVTQSPTHLIKTRGQQVTLRCSSQSGHNTVSWYQQALGQGPQFIFQYYREEENGRGNFPPRFSGLQFPNYSSELNVNALELDDSALYLCASSLGGRGLETQYFGPGTRLLVL.

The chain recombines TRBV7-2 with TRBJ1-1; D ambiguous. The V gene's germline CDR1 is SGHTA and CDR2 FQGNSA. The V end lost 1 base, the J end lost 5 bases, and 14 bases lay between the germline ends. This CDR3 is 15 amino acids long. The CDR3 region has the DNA TGTGCCAGCAGCTTAGAGGGCAATCTGGGGACTGAAGCTTTCTTT. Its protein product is CASSLEGNLGTEAFF.

CDR3 DNA: TGTGCCAGCAGTGATGGACAGGGCGTAGATACGCAGTATTTT. This translates into CASSDGQGVDTQYF. This chain uses TRBV25-1 with TRBJ2-3; TRBD1 agrees at 8 bases. The J segment lost 5 bases and the V segment lost 3 bases, leaving 4 bases of the junction unmatched. Germline CDR1 is MGHDK and CDR2 is SYGVNS. This CDR3 comprises 14 residues.

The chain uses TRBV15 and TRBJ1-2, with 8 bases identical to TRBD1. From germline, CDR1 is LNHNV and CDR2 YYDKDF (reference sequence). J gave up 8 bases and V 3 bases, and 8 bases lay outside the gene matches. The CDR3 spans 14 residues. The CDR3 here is CATSSATGARGYTF. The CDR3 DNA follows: TGTGCCACCAGCAGCGCGACAGGGGCGAGAGGCTACACCTTC.

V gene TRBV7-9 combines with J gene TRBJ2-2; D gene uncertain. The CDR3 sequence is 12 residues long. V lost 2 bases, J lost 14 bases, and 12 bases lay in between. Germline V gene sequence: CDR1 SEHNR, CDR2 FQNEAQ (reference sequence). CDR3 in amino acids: CASSLIPGRLFF. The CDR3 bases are TGTGCCAGCAGCTTAATCCCGGGTCGACTGTTTTTT.

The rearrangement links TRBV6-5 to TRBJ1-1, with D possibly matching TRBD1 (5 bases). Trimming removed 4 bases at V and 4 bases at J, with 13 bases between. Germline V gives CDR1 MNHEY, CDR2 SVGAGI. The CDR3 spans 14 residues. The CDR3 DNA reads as TGTGCCAGCAGTTTCCCCGCTGGGGGCACTGAAGCTTTCTTT. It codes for CASSFPAGGTEAFF.

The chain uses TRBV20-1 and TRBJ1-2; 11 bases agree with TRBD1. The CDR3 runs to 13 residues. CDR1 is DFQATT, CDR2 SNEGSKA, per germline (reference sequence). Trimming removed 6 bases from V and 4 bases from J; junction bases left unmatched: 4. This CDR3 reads CSARDRGGYGYTF. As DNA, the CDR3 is TGCAGTGCCCGGGACAGGGGGGGCTATGGCTACACCTTC.